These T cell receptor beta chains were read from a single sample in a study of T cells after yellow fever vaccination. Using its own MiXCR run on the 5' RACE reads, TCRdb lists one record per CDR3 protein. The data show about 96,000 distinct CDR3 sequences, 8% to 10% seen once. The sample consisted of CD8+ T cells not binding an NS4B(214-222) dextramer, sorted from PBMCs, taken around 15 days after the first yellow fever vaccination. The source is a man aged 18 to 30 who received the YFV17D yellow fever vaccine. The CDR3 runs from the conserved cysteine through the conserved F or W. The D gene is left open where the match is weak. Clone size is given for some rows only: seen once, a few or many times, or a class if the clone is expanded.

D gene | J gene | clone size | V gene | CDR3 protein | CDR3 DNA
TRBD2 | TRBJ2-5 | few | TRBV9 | CASSVYGGQETQYF | TGTGCCAGCAGCGTGTACGGGGGGCAAGAGACCCAGTACTTC
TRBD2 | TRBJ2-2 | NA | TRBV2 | CASKEWGLADYTGELFF | TGTGCCAGCAAAGAATGGGGACTAGCGGATTACACCGGGGAGCTGTTTTTT
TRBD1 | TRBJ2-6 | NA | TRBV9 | CASSVRPGQYPSGANVLTF | TGTGCCAGCAGCGTGCGACCGGGACAGTACCCCTCTGGGGCCAACGTCCTGACTTTC
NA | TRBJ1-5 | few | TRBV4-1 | CASSRTPGAQPQHF | TGCGCCAGCAGCCGGACGCCGGGGGCTCAGCCCCAGCATTTT
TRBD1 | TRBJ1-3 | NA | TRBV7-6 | CASSLDRGSGNTIYF | TGTGCCAGCAGCTTAGACAGGGGCTCTGGAAACACCATATATTTT
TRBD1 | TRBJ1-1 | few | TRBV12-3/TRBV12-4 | CASSPLTGRSTEAFF | TGTGCCAGCAGTCCCCTGACAGGGCGGAGCACTGAAGCTTTCTTT
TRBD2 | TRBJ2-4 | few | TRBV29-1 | CSVVLRGGRDIQYF | TGCAGCGTTGTCCTGCGGGGGGGTAGAGACATTCAGTACTTC
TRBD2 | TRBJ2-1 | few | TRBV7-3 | CASSFSGNPYNEQFF | TGTGCCAGCAGCTTTAGCGGGAATCCCTACAATGAGCAGTTCTTC
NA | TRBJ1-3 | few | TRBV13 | CASSYSLPGSGNTIYF | TGTGCCAGCAGCTATTCCCTCCCGGGGTCAGGAAACACCATATATTTT
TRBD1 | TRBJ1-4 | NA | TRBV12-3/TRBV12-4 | CASSRTGVNEKLFF | TGTGCCAGCAGTCGGACAGGGGTTAATGAAAAACTGTTTTTT
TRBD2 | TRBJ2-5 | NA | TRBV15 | CATSRGLAGGYETQYF | TGTGCCACCAGCAGAGGACTAGCGGGGGGATATGAGACCCAGTACTTC
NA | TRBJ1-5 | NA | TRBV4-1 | CASRVNQGIQPQHF | TGCGCCAGCCGCGTAAATCAGGGGATTCAGCCCCAGCATTTT
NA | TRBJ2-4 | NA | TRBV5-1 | CASSLDNKAKNIQYF | TGCGCCAGCAGCTTGGATAATAAAGCCAAAAACATTCAGTACTTC